This TCR beta chain derives from a study of PD-1 blockade in mismatch repair-deficient tumors. About the research overall: Patients had approximately 12 mismatch repair-deficient cancer types and were previously treated and progressing. Study-level results: Tumor-resident clones, often absent from pretreatment blood, expanded after pembrolizumab and then contracted.

Three pembrolizumab responders had their TCRs sequenced. Concerning this clone itself: Its antigen is still unknown.

V shed 5 bases, J shed 7 bases, and the junction held 8 bases outside the gene matches. The CDR3 has 16 amino acids. Germline V gene sequence: CDR1 SGHTA, CDR2 FQGNSA. TCRdb's copy holds only in-frame clones and misses some; the assay was immunoSEQ multiplex PCR. The table has more than 40,000 clones, about 84% seen once. The rearrangement joins TRBV7-2 to TRBJ2-1; TRBD2 aligns across 13 bases. This receptor was obtained from an adult with mismatch repair-deficient cancer. Sequenced material: peripheral blood, taken approximately 18 weeks after starting pembrolizumab. CDR3 bases: TGTGCCAGCAGCGGGAGGACTAGCGGGAGTAATAATGAGCAGTTCTTC. This translates into CASSGRTSGSNNEQFF.